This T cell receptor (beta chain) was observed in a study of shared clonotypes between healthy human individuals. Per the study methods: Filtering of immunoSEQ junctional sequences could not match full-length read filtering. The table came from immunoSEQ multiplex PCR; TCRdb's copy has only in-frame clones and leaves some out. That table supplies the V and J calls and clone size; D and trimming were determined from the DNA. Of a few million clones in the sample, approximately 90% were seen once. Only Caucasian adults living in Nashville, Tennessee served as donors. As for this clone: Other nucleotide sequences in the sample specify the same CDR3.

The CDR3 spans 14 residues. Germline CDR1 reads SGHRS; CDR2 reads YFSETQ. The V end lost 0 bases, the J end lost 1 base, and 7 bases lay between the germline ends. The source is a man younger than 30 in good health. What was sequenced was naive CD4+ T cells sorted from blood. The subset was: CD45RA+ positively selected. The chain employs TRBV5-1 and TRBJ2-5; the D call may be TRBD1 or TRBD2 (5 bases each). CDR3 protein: CASSLGGFQETQYF. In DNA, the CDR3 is TGCGCCAGCAGCTTGGGGGGGTTCCAAGAGACCCAGTACTTC. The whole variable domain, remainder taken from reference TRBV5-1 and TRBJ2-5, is KAGVTQTPRYLIKTRGQQVTLSCSPISGHRSVSWYQQTPGQGLQFLFEYFSETQRNKGNFPGRFSGRQFSNSRSEMNVSTLELGDSALYLCASSLGGFQETQYFGPGTRLLVL.